This TCR beta chain was captured in a study of early T cells in non-severe SARS-CoV-2 infection. Study-level background: Sequencing of unsorted whole blood was done on bulk RNA, leaving chains unpaired.

Note on this clonotype: Its target is unknown.

The V and J ends lost 4 bases and 4 bases respectively, with 18 bases between them. Germline loops: CDR1 SGHDT, CDR2 YYEEEE. The CDR3 has 16 amino acids. General study results and limits: Database matching using VDJdb favored anti-spike CD8 responses, with private and CD4 specificities left missing.

Unique molecular identifier tags were affixed to discrete cDNA molecules. TCRdb independently ran MiXCR on the 5' RACE reads; one entry per CDR3 protein. This sample has tens of thousands of distinct CDR3 sequences, with 9.5% to 15% found just once. The chain joins TRBV5-6 to TRBJ1-3; D unresolved. The sequence was collected from an adult who was a healthcare worker with PCR-confirmed SARS-CoV-2 infection or an uninfected control (not recorded which). Sequenced input: whole blood. The CDR3 region has the DNA TGTGCCAGCAGCCGAGTGGGAGGCTGGGGAGGAAACACCATATATTTT. It translates to CASSRVGGWGGNTIYF.